The source of this T cell receptor beta chain is a study of vaccination and CD4 T cells after COVID-19. For the study at large: Six males and four females, two Hispanic, made up the convalescents. In culture, cells were exposed to overlapping spike peptides from SARS-CoV-2, HCoV-NL63, HCoV-OC43 and HCoV-229E.

This CDR3 comprises 14 residues. Trimming pared 3 bases from V and 2 bases from J, leaving 8 bases between. The V gene's germline CDR1 is MNHEY and CDR2 SMNVEV (reference sequence). Oncomine TCR Beta short-read sequencing was applied to DNA from cultured CD4+ T cells. Investigators obtained genomic DNA by extraction from cultured CD4+ T cells. TCRdb reanalysed the PCR reads using MiXCR and keeps one entry per CDR3 protein. In the table there are around 9,800 distinct CDR3 sequences, approximately 49% of which are singletons. Treatment of the sample: 10-day PBMC culture with coronavirus spike peptide pools or control peptides (ViraFEST assay). On days 3 and 7, half the medium was swapped for fresh IL-2-containing medium. This clonotype was found a few times. Its antigen is undetermined.

The specimen was CD4+ T cells from blood, cultured in vitro. The chain links TRBV27 to TRBJ1-5; D is unclear. The source is a human donor who had recovered from COVID-19. The CDR3: CASSLGWGNQPQHF. The CDR3 DNA sequence: TGTGCCAGCAGTTTGGGTTGGGGCAATCAGCCCCAGCATTTT.